These 21 T cell receptor beta chains came from one sample sequenced in a study of blood T cells in healthy people across ages. Primers used in a second PCR of about 6 to 12 cycles were a sample-barcoded 5' primer and a J-beta primer mix. TCRdb called the 5' RACE reads again in MiXCR, with one record for every CDR3 protein. The top ten hold approximately 41% of the sample, which has more than 650,000 distinct CDR3 sequences, around half seen once. The sequencing input was blood. The source of these receptors is a man older than 75 in good health.

This clonotype was seen a handful of times. The V gene is TRBV3-1, the J gene TRBJ1-5, with 9 bases that match TRBD1. The CDR3 spans 15 residues. V dropped 3 bases and J dropped 3; count of bases not matched to a gene: 3. The germline V gene has CDR1 LGHDT and CDR2 YNNKEL (reference sequence). CDR3 sequence: CASSQGQGNNQPQHF. The CDR3 nucleotides are TGTGCCAGCAGCCAGGGACAGGGCAACAATCAGCCCCAGCATTTT.

This chain uses TRBV2 with TRBJ1-4, with no clear D. The V and J ends lost 9 bases and 4 bases respectively, with 12 bases between them. The CDR3 totals 13 residues. Per germline, CDR1 SNHLY and CDR2 FYNNEI. The chain's CDR3 is CASHTVYNEKLFF. The CDR3 nucleotides read TGTGCCAGTCACACGGTTTATAATGAAAAACTGTTTTTT.

This rearrangement joins TRBV20-1 to TRBJ2-5; TRBD1 is a possible D gene (5 bases). The germline V gene has CDR1 DFQATT and CDR2 SNEGSKA (reference sequence). The V end lost 0 bases, the J end lost 5 bases, and 13 bases lay between the germline ends. The CDR3 runs to 14 residues. Written as DNA, the CDR3 is TGCAGTGCTAGAGATCCGTCCAGGGATGAGACCCAGTACTTC. Protein product: CSARDPSRDETQYF.

This clonotype was found a few times. The V and J genes are TRBV29-1 and TRBJ1-2, with D unresolved. The CDR3 is made up of 13 amino acids. The V gene lost 4 bases and the J gene lost 8 bases, with 17 bases spanning the gap. Per the germline V gene, CDR1 is SQVTM and CDR2 is ANQGSEA. The CDR3 nucleotides are TGCAGCGTTGTAGGGAACTTCCTGGGGGGCTACACCTTC. This encodes CSVVGNFLGGYTF.

The rearrangement uses TRBV2 and TRBJ2-4; TRBD1 matches 7 bases. The V gene end was trimmed by 6 bases and the J gene end by 4 bases; junction bases not matched to a gene: 0. This CDR3 has 12 residues. The germline V gene encodes CDR1 SNHLY and CDR2 FYNNEI. Here the CDR3 DNA reads TGTGCCAGCAGGGGACAGAAAAACATTCAGTACTTC. This encodes CASRGQKNIQYF.

The chain couples TRBV6-2 or TRBV6-3 to TRBJ2-3; 11 bases line up with TRBD2. The germline V gene has CDR1 MNHEY and CDR2 SVGEGT. The length of the CDR3 is 15 residues. V lost 7 bases, J lost 14 bases, and 17 bases stayed unmatched. The CDR3 region has the DNA TGTGCCAGCACTCCGGGACTAGCGGTGCACAGATACGCGTATTTT. Encoded protein: CASTPGLAVHRYAYF.

This chain joins TRBV12-3 or TRBV12-4 and TRBJ2-4; 9 nucleotides align to TRBD1. The CDR3 has 16 amino acids. Losses at the gene ends were 6 bases for V and 7 bases for J; bases not matched to a gene: 13. This chain's CDR3 is CASSLQGARGGNIQYF. The CDR3 nucleotides are TGTGCCAGCAGCCTACAGGGGGCGAGGGGAGGTAACATTCAGTACTTC.

V usage is TRBV11-2 and J usage is TRBJ2-7; 10 nucleotides line up with TRBD2. In germline, CDR1 is SGHAT, CDR2 FQNNGV. Trimming removed 5 bases from V and 7 bases from J; junction bases left unmatched: 11. CDR3 length: 15 residues. The CDR3 DNA reads TGTGCCAGCAGCGCGCCAGCGGGGGGGCGGGGGGAGCAGTACTTC. Protein product: CASSAPAGGRGEQYF.

On this clonotype: A junction end diverges from the germline sequence, so it may reflect a read error. The chain carries TRBV7-9 and TRBJ1-2; TRBD1 is a possible D gene (5 bases). This CDR3 has 15 amino acids. Germline CDR1 reads SEHNR; CDR2 reads FQNEAQ (reference sequence). CDR3 DNA: TGTGTCAGCAGCTCCTGGGACGGACTCAGCTATGGCTACACCTTC. Its protein product is CVSSSWDGLSYGYTF.

This clonotype was observed a few times. The chain links TRBV28 to TRBJ2-3, with D unclear. The CDR3 sequence is 13 residues long. Germline V gene data show CDR1 as MDHEN and CDR2 as SYDVKM. The V end was cut by 3 bases, the J end by 7 bases, with 11 bases between. The CDR3 nucleotides read TGTGCCAGCAGTTTCCAGACCCCTCATACGCAGTATTTT. It specifies CASSFQTPHTQYF.

In its sample, this clonotype was seen a few times. The genes are TRBV4-2 and TRBJ2-1, with TRBD2 identical over 7 bases. The germline CDR1 and CDR2 sequences are LGHNA and YNFKEQ. This CDR3 is built from 17 residues. With V trimmed by 4 bases and J by 0 bases, 9 bases remained unmatched. This CDR3 is CASSPTTSSYSYNEQFF. The DNA for the CDR3 is TGTGCCAGCAGCCCAACGACTAGCAGCTACTCCTACAATGAGCAGTTCTTC.

This clonotype was seen a handful of times. J is TRBJ2-5 and V is TRBV6-5, with TRBD2 identical over 11 bases. V was pared by 6 bases and J by 4 bases, with 4 bases of the junction left unmatched. The CDR3 has 14 amino acids. Germline values: CDR1 MNHEY, CDR2 SVGAGI. CDR3 amino acids: CASRVAGGGETQYF. CDR3 sequence (DNA): TGTGCCAGCAGGGTAGCGGGAGGGGGAGAGACCCAGTACTTC.

This clonotype was observed a few times. This chain uses TRBV2 with TRBJ2-3; D may be TRBD2 (5 bases). Germline assignment: CDR1 SNHLY and CDR2 FYNNEI. The CDR3 runs 15 residues. Trimming left V 10 bases short and J 0 bases short, with 17 bases between. In DNA form, the CDR3 reads TGTGCCACCCGGCCTGGACTGACCAGCACAGATACGCAGTATTTT. As protein: CATRPGLTSTDTQYF.

V gene TRBV3-1 combines with J gene TRBJ2-3; D not resolved. The V and J ends lost 0 bases and 3 bases respectively, with 7 bases between them. The CDR3 sequence is 14 residues long. Germline V gives CDR1 LGHDT, CDR2 YNNKEL (reference sequence). The CDR3 is CASSQEVITDTQYF. In DNA, the CDR3 is TGTGCCAGCAGCCAAGAGGTGATTACAGATACGCAGTATTTT.

With regard to this clonotype: A much larger clone differs by one base, so this may be a read error. V gene TRBV3-1 combines with J gene TRBJ2-7, with D uncertain. The CDR3 spans 13 residues. Germline V gives CDR1 LGHDT, CDR2 YNNKEL (reference sequence). The CDR3 spells CVSSQDGSYEQYF. CDR3 nucleotide sequence: TGTGTCAGCAGCCAGGACGGATCCTACGAGCAGTACTTC.

The gene calls are TRBV6-5 and TRBJ2-1, with 9 bases aligning to TRBD2. This CDR3 is built from 14 residues. The germline V gene encodes CDR1 MNHEY and CDR2 SVGAGI. V shed 7 bases and J 9 bases; nucleotides not matched to a gene: 10. The CDR3 loop is CASKLSGSRGEQFF. In DNA, the CDR3 is TGTGCCAGCAAACTTAGCGGGAGTCGGGGTGAGCAGTTCTTC.

The table lists this clonotype with a few counts. This chain links TRBV20-1 with TRBJ2-5; perhaps TRBD2 as D (6 bases). The germline gives CDR1 DFQATT, CDR2 SNEGSKA (reference sequence). The CDR3 totals 15 residues. Trimming cost V 5 bases and J 0 bases, with 16 bases left between them. Here the CDR3 reads CSAGPRDSYQETQYF. The CDR3 bases are TGCAGTGCTGGCCCCCGGGACTCCTACCAAGAGACCCAGTACTTC.

This clonotype was observed a handful of times. The chain uses TRBV5-4 and TRBJ1-2; 8 positions match TRBD1. Germline V gene sequence: CDR1 SGHNT, CDR2 YYREEE (reference sequence). Losses at the gene ends were 2 bases for V and 4 bases for J; bases not matched to a gene: 4. The CDR3 is made up of 14 amino acids. The DNA of the CDR3 is TGTGCCAGCAGCTTCCAGGGGGCTGGCTATGGCTACACCTTC. Translated: CASSFQGAGYGYTF.

The sample holds a few counts of this clonotype. The rearrangement uses TRBV7-9 and TRBJ2-1, with TRBD1 identical over 7 bases. The junction had 1 base not matched to a gene; V was cut back by 4 bases and J by 1 base. The CDR3 contains 14 residues. CDR1 SEHNR and CDR2 FQNEAQ come from the germline V gene (reference sequence). CDR3 protein: CASSSGQSYNEQFF. The CDR3 coding sequence is TGTGCCAGCAGCTCGGGACAGTCCTACAATGAGCAGTTCTTC.

Many counts were recorded for this clonotype. The gene calls are TRBV7-9 and TRBJ2-3; D is uncertain. The CDR3 extends over 13 amino acids. From germline, CDR1 is SEHNR and CDR2 FQNEAQ (reference sequence). The V gene lost 1 base and the J gene lost 2 bases, with 4 bases spanning the gap. In DNA form, the CDR3 reads TGTGCCAGCAGCTTAGGGCCCACAGATACGCAGTATTTT. It translates to CASSLGPTDTQYF.

V gene TRBV29-1 combines with J gene TRBJ2-1, with TRBD2 as a possible D gene (6 bases). The V gene lost 4 bases and the J gene lost 4 bases, with 11 bases spanning the gap. The CDR3 extends over 13 amino acids. Germline V lookup: CDR1 SQVTM, CDR2 ANQGSEA. CDR3 in amino acids: CSVAGDLYNEQFF. CDR3 nucleotides: TGCAGCGTTGCGGGGGACTTGTACAATGAGCAGTTCTTC.